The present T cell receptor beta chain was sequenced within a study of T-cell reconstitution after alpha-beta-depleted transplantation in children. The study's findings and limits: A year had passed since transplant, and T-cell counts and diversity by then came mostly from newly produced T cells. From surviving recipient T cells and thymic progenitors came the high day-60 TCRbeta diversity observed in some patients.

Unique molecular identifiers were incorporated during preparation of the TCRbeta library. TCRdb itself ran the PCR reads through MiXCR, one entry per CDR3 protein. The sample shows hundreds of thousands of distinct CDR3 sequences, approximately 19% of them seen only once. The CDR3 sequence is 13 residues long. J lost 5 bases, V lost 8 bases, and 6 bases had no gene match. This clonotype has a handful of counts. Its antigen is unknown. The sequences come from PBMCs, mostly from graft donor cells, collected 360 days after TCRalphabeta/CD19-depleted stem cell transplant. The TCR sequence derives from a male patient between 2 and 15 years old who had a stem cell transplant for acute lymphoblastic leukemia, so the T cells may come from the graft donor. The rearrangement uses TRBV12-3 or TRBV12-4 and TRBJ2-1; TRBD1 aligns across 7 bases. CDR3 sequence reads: CASRDQGDNEQFF. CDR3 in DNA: TGTGCCAGCCGGGACCAGGGGGACAATGAGCAGTTCTTC.